Shown below are 4 T cell receptor beta chains from a single sample sequenced in a study of regulatory T cells in long-lasting Graves disease. iRepertoire HTBI primers and Arm-PCR of CDR3 regions built TCR beta libraries. TCRdb reanalysed the multiplex PCR reads using MiXCR and keeps one entry per CDR3 protein. The table includes 400,000 to 550,000 distinct CDR3 sequences, 15% to 20% detected once. Time point defined: newly diagnosed GD, antithyroid drugs for less than 3 months. Researchers made the TCR library from RNA that was extracted from PBMCs. Separately, the same data were catalogued under a study of T cells in Graves' hyperthyroidism and ophthalmopathy.

The sequences come from peripheral blood mononuclear cells (PBMCs), collected at new diagnosis, from a patient treated with antithyroid drugs. The receptors come from a woman aged 18-30 years with Graves disease.

This clonotype was counted a few times. The chain joins TRBV18 to TRBJ1-4, with a weak D call TRBD1 (5 bases). V lost 1 base to trimming and J lost 5 bases, with 5 bases between them. The V gene's germline CDR1 is KGHSH and CDR2 LQKENI. The CDR3 is 13 amino acids. CDR3 in DNA: TGTGCCAGCTCACCACAGGGGAATGAAAAACTGTTTTTT. This sequence encodes CASSPQGNEKLFF.

This clonotype has ten or more counts. The rearrangement joins TRBV15 to TRBJ2-3; tentatively, D is TRBD2 (6 bases). V was clipped by 1 base and J by 2 bases, with 13 bases between them. The CDR3 contains 16 residues. Germline V gives CDR1 LNHNV, CDR2 YYDKDF (reference sequence). The CDR3, as DNA: TGTGCCACCAGCAGAGCCGTTAGCGGCACCACAGATACGCAGTATTTT. Its protein product is CATSRAVSGTTDTQYF.

This clonotype was counted at least ten times. The chain uses TRBV7-9 and TRBJ2-7; the match to TRBD2 covers 12 bases. This CDR3 is 17 amino acids long. V dropped 2 bases and J dropped 5; count of bases not matched to a gene: 10. Looked up from germline, CDR1 is SEHNR and CDR2 is FQNEAQ (reference sequence). CDR3 sequence reads: CASSLSLAGGPADEQYF. The CDR3 DNA reads as TGTGCCAGCAGCTTAAGTCTAGCGGGAGGGCCTGCTGACGAGCAGTACTTC.

The genes are TRBV12-3 or TRBV12-4 and TRBJ2-2, with 7 bases lining up with TRBD2. The CDR3 totals 14 residues. After removal of 4 bases from V and 1 base from J, the junction contained 0 bases not matched to a gene. The CDR3 DNA is TGTGCCAGCAGTTGGGGGGGGAACACCGGGGAGCTGTTTTTT. Translated: CASSWGGNTGELFF.